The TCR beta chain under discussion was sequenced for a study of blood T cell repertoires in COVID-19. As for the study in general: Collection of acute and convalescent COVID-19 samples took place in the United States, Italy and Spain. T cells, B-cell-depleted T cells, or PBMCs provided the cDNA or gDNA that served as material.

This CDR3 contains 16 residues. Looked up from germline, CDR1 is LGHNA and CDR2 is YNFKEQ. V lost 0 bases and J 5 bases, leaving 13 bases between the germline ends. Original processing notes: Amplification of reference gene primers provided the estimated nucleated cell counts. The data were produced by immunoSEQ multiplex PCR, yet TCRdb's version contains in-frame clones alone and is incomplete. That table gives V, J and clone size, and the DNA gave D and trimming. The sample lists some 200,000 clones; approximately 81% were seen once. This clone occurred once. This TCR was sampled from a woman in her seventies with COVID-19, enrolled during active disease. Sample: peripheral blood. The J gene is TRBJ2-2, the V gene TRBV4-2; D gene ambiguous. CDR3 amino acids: CASSQESIGLTGELFF. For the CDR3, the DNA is TGTGCCAGCAGCCAAGAAAGTATCGGGTTGACCGGGGAGCTGTTTTTT.